This entry lists 21 T cell receptor beta chains sequenced from one sample in a study of blood T cell repertoires in COVID-19. Sequencing was performed with immunoSEQ multiplex PCR; in TCRdb, only in-frame clones are kept and a portion is missing. The table has some 260,000 clones, 80% to 90% seen once. What was sequenced was PBMCs or T cells enriched from blood (not recorded which). The source of these receptors is a man aged 25 to 40 with acute COVID-19.

V usage is TRBV4-2 and J usage is TRBJ1-3, with a possible D match to TRBD1 (6 bases). V lost 3 bases and J 4 bases, leaving 16 bases between the germline ends. CDR3 size: 16 residues. Germline V gene sequence: CDR1 LGHNA, CDR2 YNFKEQ. The CDR3 loop reads CASSQSGGAGGNTIYF. The CDR3 DNA reads as TGTGCCAGCAGCCAGAGCGGGGGCGCGGGAGGAAACACCATATATTTT.

This rearrangement joins TRBV5-1 to TRBJ1-2; D is perhaps TRBD1 (5 bases). The V gene lost 6 bases and the J gene lost 6 bases, with 24 bases spanning the gap. Germline values: CDR1 SGHRS, CDR2 YFSETQ. The CDR3 consists of 16 residues. CDR3 loop: CASKVVQGGVRDGYTF. The CDR3 DNA reads TGCGCCAGCAAGGTAGTCCAGGGAGGTGTACGCGATGGCTACACCTTC.

The J gene is TRBJ1-4, the V gene TRBV4-1; possibly TRBD1 for D (6 bases). Trimming removed 6 bases from V and 11 bases from J, with 22 bases in between. The CDR3 is 15 residues long. Germline CDR1 reads MGHRA; CDR2 reads YSYEKL. The CDR3 is CASSTPQGSSGKLFF. The CDR3 nucleotides read TGCGCCAGCAGTACCCCACAGGGATCGTCGGGCAAACTGTTTTTT.

On this clone: A junction end diverges from the germline sequence, so it may reflect a read error. The chain couples TRBV5-1 to TRBJ1-1; possibly TRBD1 for D (5 bases). Germline CDR1 reads SGHRS; CDR2 reads YFSETQ. The CDR3 loop spans 14 amino acids. The CDR3 region is CASSLGPMNTEAFF. The CDR3 nucleotides are TGTGCCAGCAGCTTGGGGCCGATGAACACTGAAGCTTTCTTT.

This chain connects TRBV5-6 to TRBJ2-1, with TRBD2 matching over 9 bases. CDR3 length equals 15 residues. With 1 base clipped from V and 8 bases from J, the junction kept 7 bases outside the gene matches. Germline CDR1 and CDR2: SGHDT and YYEEEE. Here the CDR3 reads CASSLPAGGSDEQFF. CDR3 nucleotides: TGTGCCAGCAGCTTGCCAGCGGGAGGATCCGATGAGCAGTTCTTC.

The V and J genes are TRBV10-3 and TRBJ1-5; 7 bases line up with TRBD1. Germline lookup yields CDR1 ENHRY and CDR2 SYGVKD. CDR3 length: 14 residues. V was pared by 6 bases and J by 3 bases, with 5 bases of the junction left unmatched. CDR3 nucleotides: TGTGCCATCAGCGCCCAGGGGGTCAATCAGCCCCAGCATTTT. It is translated as CAISAQGVNQPQHF.

V and J are TRBV21-1 and TRBJ2-1; TRBD2, the D gene given by the table, was not confirmed from the DNA. TRBV21-1 is shown as a pseudogene. The CDR3 runs 18 residues. CDR3 loop: CASSKATSGRLADNEQFF. The CDR3 DNA reads as TGTGCCAGCAGCAAAGCGACTAGCGGGAGATTGGCAGACAATGAGCAGTTCTTC.

The rearrangement links TRBV19 to TRBJ2-1, with 10 bases that match TRBD1. The CDR3 extends over 15 amino acids. V lost 5 bases to trimming and J lost 3 bases; unmatched junction nucleotides: 4. Looked up from germline, CDR1 is LNHDA and CDR2 is SQIVND (reference sequence). CDR3 sequence: CASSPRTGGYNEQFF. For the CDR3, the DNA is TGTGCCAGTAGTCCTCGGACAGGGGGCTACAATGAGCAGTTCTTC.

The V call is TRBV18, the J call TRBJ2-5; 7 positions match TRBD2. Germline V gene lookup returns CDR1 KGHSH and CDR2 LQKENI. The junction had 1 base not matched to a gene; V was cut back by 3 bases and J by 3 bases. This CDR3 comprises 13 residues. The CDR3 loop is CASSPGTKETQYF. CDR3 nucleotides: TGTGCCAGCTCACCCGGGACTAAAGAGACCCAGTACTTC.

This clone appeared a single time. The chain joins TRBV6-1 to TRBJ2-7; TRBD1 matches 7 bases. J was trimmed by 7 bases and V by 3 bases; bases with no gene match: 9. There are 14 residues in the CDR3. CDR1 and CDR2 from the germline V gene are MNHNS and SASEGT. The CDR3: CASSEDRLLSEQYV. In DNA, the CDR3 is TGTGCCAGCAGTGAGGACAGGCTCCTTAGTGAGCAGTACGTC.

This clone has only a few counts. The chain has TRBV18 and TRBJ1-2, with D possibly TRBD1 on 5 matching bases. V lost 3 bases and J 2 bases, leaving 13 bases between the germline ends. Germline V gene lookup returns CDR1 KGHSH and CDR2 LQKENI. The CDR3 has 15 residues. CDR3 loop: CASSPGHPRNYGYTF. CDR3 DNA sequence: TGTGCCAGCTCACCCGGACACCCGAGGAACTATGGCTACACCTTC.

The chain employs TRBV28 and TRBJ1-2, with 8 bases that match TRBD1. The germline CDR1 and CDR2 sequences are MDHEN and SYDVKM. Germline trimming cut 5 bases from V and 4 bases from J; bases unmatched to any gene: 6. The CDR3 is made up of 14 amino acids. CDR3 coding DNA: TGTGCCAGCAGTGTACAGGGGGGTAGCTATGGCTACACCTTC. Translated: CASSVQGGSYGYTF.

This sequence joins TRBV14 and TRBJ1-1; 7 positions match TRBD1. There are 15 residues in the CDR3. Germline V lookup: CDR1 SGHDN, CDR2 FVKESK. V dropped 6 bases and J dropped 5; count of bases not matched to a gene: 12. DNA of the CDR3: TGTGCCAGCAGGCCGACAGGGAATGGTGTTACTGAAGCTTTCTTT. Protein: CASRPTGNGVTEAFF.

The rearrangement uses TRBV5-4 and TRBJ1-2; TRBD1 might be the D (5 bases). V gave up 4 bases and J gave up 4 bases, with 14 bases separating them. Germline CDR1 is SGHNT and CDR2 is YYREEE (reference sequence). This CDR3 has 14 residues. The CDR3 loop reads CASSARGDFYGYTF. Written as DNA, the CDR3 is TGTGCCAGCAGCGCTCGGGGGGACTTCTATGGCTACACCTTC.

The chain recombines TRBV5-1 with TRBJ1-2; perhaps TRBD1 as D (5 bases). The ends were cut back, 0 bases at V and 7 bases at J, with 16 bases in the middle. Germline assignment: CDR1 SGHRS and CDR2 YFSETQ. CDR3 length: 15 amino acids. The CDR3 sequence is CASSLEIMGPAGYTF. The CDR3 DNA reads as TGCGCCAGCAGCTTGGAGATTATGGGGCCAGCTGGCTACACCTTC.

This chain uses TRBV30 with TRBJ1-1; no firm D call. This CDR3 region has 14 residues. V lost 2 bases and J 4 bases, leaving 14 bases between the germline ends. The germline CDR1 and CDR2 sequences are GTSNPN and SVGIG (reference sequence). The CDR3 DNA reads TGTGCCTGGAGTACCGCCGGAGGGTTCACTGAAGCTTTCTTT. It specifies CAWSTAGGFTEAFF.

The J gene is TRBJ2-3, the V gene TRBV6-6; 15 bases map to TRBD2. Germline CDR1 reads MNHNY; CDR2 reads SVGAGI (reference sequence). The CDR3 is 17 amino acids. V was clipped by 5 bases and J by 5 bases; unmatched bases: 8. This CDR3 reads CASSRRTSGGAKDTQYF. CDR3 sequence (DNA): TGTGCCAGCAGTCGTCGGACTAGCGGGGGGGCAAAAGATACGCAGTATTTT.

The CDR3 here is CASSLDQTTNEKLFF. Written as DNA, the CDR3 is TGCGCCAGCAGCTTGGACCAGACAACTAATGAAAAACTGTTTTTT. The V gene is TRBV5-1, the J gene TRBJ1-4; D unresolved. Germline V gene lookup returns CDR1 SGHRS and CDR2 YFSETQ. The germline V and J ends were trimmed by 0 bases and 0 bases, with 6 bases remaining between them. The CDR3 is 15 amino acids.

The chain carries TRBV10-2 and TRBJ2-7; D not resolved. V lost 7 bases and J lost 0, with 7 bases in between. There are 12 residues in the CDR3. The germline V gene encodes CDR1 WSHSY and CDR2 SAAADI. The CDR3 bases are TGCGCCAGCAACTCTGGCTCCTACGAGCAGTACGTC. This codes for CASNSGSYEQYV.

This clone was seen once. V and J are TRBV7-2 and TRBJ2-7; 7 nucleotides agree with TRBD2. The V and J ends lost 4 bases and 5 bases, in that order; junction bases with no gene match: 8. The germline CDR1 and CDR2 sequences are SGHTA and FQGNSA. The CDR3 loop spans 14 amino acids. CDR3 loop: CASSSRGRLNEQYV. CDR3 coding DNA: TGTGCCAGCAGCTCCCGCGGGAGACTGAACGAGCAGTACGTC.

This chain joins TRBV4-1 and TRBJ2-5; D is possibly TRBD1 (6 bases). The CDR3 spans 16 residues. V was clipped by 2 bases and J by 5 bases, with 18 bases between them. CDR1 is MGHRA and CDR2 is YSYEKL in the germline V gene. DNA for the CDR3: TGCGCCAGCAGCCAACAAGATGTCGTAAGGGGGGAGACCCAGTACTTC. This translates into CASSQQDVVRGETQYF.